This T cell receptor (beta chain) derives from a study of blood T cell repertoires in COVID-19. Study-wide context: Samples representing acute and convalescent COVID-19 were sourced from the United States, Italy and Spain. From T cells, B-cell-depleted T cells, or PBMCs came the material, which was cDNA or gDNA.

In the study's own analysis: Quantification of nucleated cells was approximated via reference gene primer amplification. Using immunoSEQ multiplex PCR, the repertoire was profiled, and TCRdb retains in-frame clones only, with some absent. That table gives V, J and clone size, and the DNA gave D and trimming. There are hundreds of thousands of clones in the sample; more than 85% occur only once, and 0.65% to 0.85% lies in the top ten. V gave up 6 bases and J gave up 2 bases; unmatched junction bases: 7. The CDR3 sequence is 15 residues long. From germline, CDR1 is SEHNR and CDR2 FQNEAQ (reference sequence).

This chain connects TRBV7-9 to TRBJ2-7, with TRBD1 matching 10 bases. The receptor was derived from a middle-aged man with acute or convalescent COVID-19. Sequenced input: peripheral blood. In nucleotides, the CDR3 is TGTGCCAGCAGGGCGGGACAGGGGTACCCCTACGAGCAGTACTTC. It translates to CASRAGQGYPYEQYF. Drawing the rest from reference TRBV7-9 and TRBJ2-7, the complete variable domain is DTGVSQNPRHKITKRGQNVTFRCDPISEHNRLYWYRQTLGQGPEFLTYFQNEAQLEKSRLLSDRFSAERPKGSFSTLEIQRTEQGDSAMYLCASRAGQGYPYEQYFGPGTRLTVT.